The clone carrying this T cell receptor beta chain was detected a few times. The V and J ends lost 4 bases and 3 bases respectively, with 11 bases between them. This CDR3 has 13 residues. Germline lookup yields CDR1 SGHRS and CDR2 YFSETQ. The data stem from a study of blood T cell repertoires in COVID-19. Turning to the study itself: Whether acute or convalescent, the COVID-19 samples came from the United States, Italy and Spain. In each case, the material was cDNA or gDNA derived from T cells, B-cell-depleted T cells, or PBMCs.

As handled by the study authors: Counts of nucleated cells, estimated from reference gene primer amplification, were obtained. Data came from immunoSEQ multiplex PCR; TCRdb stores just in-frame clones and leaves some out. The V and J calls and the clone size are those of that table, but D and trimming were determined from the DNA. This table has almost 30,000 clones, about 70% appearing once. The chain is built from TRBV5-1 and TRBJ2-7, with D perhaps matching TRBD1 (6 bases). The sequence came from a human donor in a cohort sampled during active COVID-19. The material sequenced was peripheral blood. The CDR3 sequence is CASSAGQNYEQYF. DNA of the CDR3: TGCGCCAGCAGCGCAGGACAGAACTACGAGCAGTACTTC.